One sample yielded the 8 T cell receptor beta chains listed below, sequenced in a study of T-cell reconstitution after alpha-beta-depleted transplantation in children. Molecular barcoding with unique molecular identifiers was used for the TCRbeta library. TCRdb re-analysed the PCR reads in MiXCR, keeping a single row per CDR3 protein. The sample consists of fewer than 550,000 distinct CDR3 sequences, about 10% of them appearing once. Material: PBMCs, mostly from graft donor cells, obtained 180 days after TCRalphabeta/CD19-depleted stem cell transplant. The receptors shown here come from a female patient aged 2-15 years who had a stem cell transplant for aplastic anemia, so the T cells may come from the graft donor.

This rearrangement joins TRBV28 to TRBJ2-7; D uncertain. The germline V gene has CDR1 MDHEN and CDR2 SYDVKM. V lost 5 bases, J lost 1 base, and 18 bases lay in between. There are 16 residues in the CDR3. The CDR3: CASSQTPRLRSYEQYF. The CDR3, as DNA: TGTGCCAGCAGTCAGACCCCGCGTTTAAGGTCCTACGAGCAGTACTTC.

This clonotype was observed a few times. The V gene is TRBV6-2 or TRBV6-3, the J gene TRBJ2-1; 7 nucleotides align to TRBD1. Per the germline V gene, CDR1 is MNHEY and CDR2 is SVGEGT. The CDR3 covers 15 residues. V shed 7 bases, J shed 9 bases, and the junction held 15 bases outside the gene matches. The CDR3 nucleotides are TGTGCCAGCAATGTCCCCGCGACAGGGAGTGGTGAGCAGTTCTTC. It codes for CASNVPATGSGEQFF.

Notes on this clonotype: The CDR3 end shows no conserved phenylalanine or tryptophan, and so a read error is likely. The chain uses TRBV4-1 and TRBJ2-7; tentatively, D is TRBD2 (6 bases). Germline-derived CDR1 and CDR2 are MGHRA and YSYEKL. Trimming cost V 4 bases and J 7 bases, with 20 bases left between them. This CDR3 region has 15 residues. CDR3 sequence: CASSPAYGGAKEQYY. The CDR3 DNA follows: TGCGCCAGCAGCCCTGCCTACGGGGGAGCGAAGGAGCAGTACTAC.

This chain connects TRBV7-2 to TRBJ2-7; D is undetermined. This CDR3 has 13 amino acids. CDR1 and CDR2 (germline): SGHTA, FQGNSA. Trimming shortened V by 1 base and J by 3 bases, and 7 bases separated the two germline ends. For the CDR3, the DNA is TGTGCCAGCAGCTTAGGGGTCAGCTACGAGCAGTACGTC. This encodes CASSLGVSYEQYV.

This clonotype came up many times. The chain recombines TRBV12-3 or TRBV12-4 with TRBJ2-6; tentatively, D is TRBD1 or TRBD2 (5 bases each). CDR3 length: 17 residues. Trimming removed 6 bases at V and 0 bases at J, with 15 bases between. For the CDR3, the DNA is TGTGCCAGCAGGCTGACCGGGGCCAGCTCTGGGGCCAACGTCCTGACTTTC. As protein: CASRLTGASSGANVLTF.

V is TRBV7-2 and J is TRBJ2-3; no definite D call. The CDR3 spans 11 residues. CDR1 and CDR2 (germline): SGHTA, FQGNSA. Trimming took 3 bases from V and 5 from J, leaving 3 bases between them. The CDR3 region has the DNA TGTGCCAGCAGCTTTGAAGATACGCAGTATTTT. Its protein product is CASSFEDTQYF.

This clonotype was seen only a few times. This chain joins TRBV27 and TRBJ2-3; 9 nucleotides match TRBD2. The germline gives CDR1 MNHEY, CDR2 SMNVEV (reference sequence). The CDR3 spans 17 residues. Losses at the gene ends were 6 bases for V and 3 bases for J; bases not matched to a gene: 13. Here the CDR3 reads CASSPRGLAGRTDTQYF. CDR3 DNA: TGTGCCAGCAGCCCCCGGGGGCTAGCGGGAAGGACAGATACGCAGTATTTT.

This clonotype was seen more than once but under ten times. This chain joins TRBV12-3 or TRBV12-4 and TRBJ2-1; 7 bases agree with TRBD2. With 6 bases clipped from V and 0 bases from J, the junction kept 8 bases outside the gene matches. This CDR3 spans 16 amino acids. The CDR3 reads CASRPGLTLSYNEQFF. The CDR3, as DNA: TGTGCCAGCAGACCGGGACTAACCCTCTCCTACAATGAGCAGTTCTTC.